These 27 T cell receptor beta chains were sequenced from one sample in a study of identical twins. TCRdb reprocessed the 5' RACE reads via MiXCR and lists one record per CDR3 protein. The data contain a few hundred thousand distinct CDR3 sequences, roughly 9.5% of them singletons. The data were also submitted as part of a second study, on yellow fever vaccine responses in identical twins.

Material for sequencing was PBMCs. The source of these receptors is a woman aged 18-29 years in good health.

The CDR3 loop reads CASKRDRDLTDTQYF. The CDR3 DNA reads as TGCGCCAGCAAAAGGGACAGGGACCTCACAGATACGCAGTATTTT. The chain employs TRBV5-1 and TRBJ2-3; TRBD1 agrees at 9 bases. The germline V gene encodes CDR1 SGHRS and CDR2 YFSETQ. J gave up 2 bases and V 6 bases, and 7 bases lay outside the gene matches. The CDR3 loop spans 15 amino acids.

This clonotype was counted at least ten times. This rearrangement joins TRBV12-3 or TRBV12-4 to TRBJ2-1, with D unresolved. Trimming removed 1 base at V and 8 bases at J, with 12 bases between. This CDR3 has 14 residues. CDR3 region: CASSLGYSGHEQFF. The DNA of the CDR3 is TGTGCCAGCAGTTTAGGATATTCAGGCCATGAGCAGTTCTTC.

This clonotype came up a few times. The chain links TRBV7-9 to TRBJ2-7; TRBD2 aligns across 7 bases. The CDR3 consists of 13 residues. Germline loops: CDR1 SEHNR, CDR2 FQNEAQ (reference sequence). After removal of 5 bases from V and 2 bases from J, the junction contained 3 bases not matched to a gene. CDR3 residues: CASSRGSPYEQYF. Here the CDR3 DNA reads TGTGCCAGCAGCCGCGGGAGTCCCTACGAGCAGTACTTC.

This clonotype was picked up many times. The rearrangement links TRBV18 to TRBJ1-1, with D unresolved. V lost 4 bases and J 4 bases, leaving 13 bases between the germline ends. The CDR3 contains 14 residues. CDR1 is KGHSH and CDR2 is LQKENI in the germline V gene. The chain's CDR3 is CASSQAPGGTEAFF. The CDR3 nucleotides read TGTGCCAGCTCACAAGCCCCGGGAGGCACTGAAGCTTTCTTT.

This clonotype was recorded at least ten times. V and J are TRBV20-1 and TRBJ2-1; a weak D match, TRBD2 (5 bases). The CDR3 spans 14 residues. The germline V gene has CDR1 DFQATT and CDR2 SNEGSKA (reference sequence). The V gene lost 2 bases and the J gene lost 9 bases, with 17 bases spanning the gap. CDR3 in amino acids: CSARSPGSDLEQFF. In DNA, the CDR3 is TGCAGTGCTAGATCCCCGGGGTCAGATCTTGAGCAGTTCTTC.

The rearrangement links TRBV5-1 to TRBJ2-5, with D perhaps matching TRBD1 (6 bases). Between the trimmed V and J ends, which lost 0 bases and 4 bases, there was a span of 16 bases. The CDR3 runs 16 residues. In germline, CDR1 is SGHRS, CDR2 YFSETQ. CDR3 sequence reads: CASSLEPQGFGETQYF. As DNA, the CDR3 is TGCGCCAGCAGCTTGGAACCCCAGGGGTTTGGAGAGACCCAGTACTTC.

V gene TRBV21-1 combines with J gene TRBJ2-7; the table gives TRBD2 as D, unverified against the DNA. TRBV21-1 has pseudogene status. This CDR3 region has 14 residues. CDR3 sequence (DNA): TGTGCCAGCAGAAAAGGTTTTAGCGGGGGGGCGTTCGGCTTC. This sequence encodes CASRKGFSGGAFGF.

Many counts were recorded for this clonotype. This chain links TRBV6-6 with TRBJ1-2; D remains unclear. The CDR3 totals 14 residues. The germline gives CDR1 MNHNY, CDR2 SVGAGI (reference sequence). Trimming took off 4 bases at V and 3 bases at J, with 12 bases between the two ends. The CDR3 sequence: CASSSLGMDYGYTF. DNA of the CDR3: TGTGCCAGCAGTTCTCTTGGGATGGACTATGGCTACACCTTC.

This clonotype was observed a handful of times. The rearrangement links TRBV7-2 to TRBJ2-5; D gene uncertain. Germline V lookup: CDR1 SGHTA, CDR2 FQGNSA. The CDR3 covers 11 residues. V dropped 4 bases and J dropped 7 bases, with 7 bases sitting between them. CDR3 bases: TGTGCCAGCAGCTCCGGGTGGACCCAGTACTTC. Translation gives CASSSGWTQYF. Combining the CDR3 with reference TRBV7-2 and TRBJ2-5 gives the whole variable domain GAGVSQSPSNKVTEKGKDVELRCDPISGHTALYWYRQSLGQGLEFLIYFQGNSAPDKSGLPSDRFSAERTGGSVSTLTIQRTQQEDSAVYLCASSSGWTQYFGPGTRLLVL.

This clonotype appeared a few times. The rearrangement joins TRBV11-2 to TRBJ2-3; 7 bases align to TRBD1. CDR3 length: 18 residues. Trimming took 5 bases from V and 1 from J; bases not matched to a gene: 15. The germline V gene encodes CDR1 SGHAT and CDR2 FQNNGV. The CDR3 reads CASSHDDRVPLGTDTQYF. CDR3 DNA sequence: TGTGCCAGCAGCCATGATGACAGGGTTCCTCTAGGCACAGATACGCAGTATTTT.

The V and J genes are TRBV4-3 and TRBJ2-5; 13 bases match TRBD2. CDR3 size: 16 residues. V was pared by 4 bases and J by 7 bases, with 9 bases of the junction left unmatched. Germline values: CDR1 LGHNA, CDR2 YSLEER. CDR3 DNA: TGCGCCAGCAGCCCGGGACTAGCGGGAATTCAGGGGACCCAGTACTTC. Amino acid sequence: CASSPGLAGIQGTQYF.

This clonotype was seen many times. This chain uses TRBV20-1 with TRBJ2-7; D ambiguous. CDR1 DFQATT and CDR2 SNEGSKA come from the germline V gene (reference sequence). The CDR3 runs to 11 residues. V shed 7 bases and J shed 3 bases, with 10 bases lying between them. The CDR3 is CSVPQGYEQYF. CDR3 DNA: TGCAGTGTTCCCCAAGGCTACGAGCAGTACTTC.

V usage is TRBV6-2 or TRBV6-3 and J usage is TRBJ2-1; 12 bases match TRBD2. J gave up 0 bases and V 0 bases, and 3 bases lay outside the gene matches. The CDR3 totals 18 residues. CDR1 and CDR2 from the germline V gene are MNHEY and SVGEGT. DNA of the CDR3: TGTGCCAGCAGTTACTCAGGACTAGCGGGGACCTCCTACAATGAGCAGTTCTTC. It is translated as CASSYSGLAGTSYNEQFF.

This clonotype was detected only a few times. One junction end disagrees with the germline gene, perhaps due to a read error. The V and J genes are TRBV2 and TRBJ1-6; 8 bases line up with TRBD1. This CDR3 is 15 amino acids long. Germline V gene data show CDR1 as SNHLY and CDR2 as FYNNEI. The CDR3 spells CASCMRGTGTSPFHF. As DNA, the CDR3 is TGTGCCAGCTGTATGAGAGGGACAGGTACTTCACCCTTCCACTTT.

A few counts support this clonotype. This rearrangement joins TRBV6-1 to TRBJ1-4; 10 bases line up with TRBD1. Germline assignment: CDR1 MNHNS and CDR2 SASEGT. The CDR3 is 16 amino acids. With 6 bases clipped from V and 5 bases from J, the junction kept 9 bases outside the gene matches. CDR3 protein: CASRTGQGLENEKLFF. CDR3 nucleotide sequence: TGTGCCAGCAGGACGGGACAGGGGTTGGAAAATGAAAAACTGTTTTTT.

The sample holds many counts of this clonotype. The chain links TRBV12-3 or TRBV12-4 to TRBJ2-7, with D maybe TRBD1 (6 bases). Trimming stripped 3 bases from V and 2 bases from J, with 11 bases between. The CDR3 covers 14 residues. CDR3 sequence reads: CASSLQGWTYEQYF. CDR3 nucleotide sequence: TGTGCCAGCAGTTTGCAGGGGTGGACCTACGAGCAGTACTTC.

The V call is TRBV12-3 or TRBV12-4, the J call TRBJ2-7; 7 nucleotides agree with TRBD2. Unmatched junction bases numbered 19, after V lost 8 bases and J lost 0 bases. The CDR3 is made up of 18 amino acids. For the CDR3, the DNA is TGTGCCAGCTGTCCGGGGGGTACAATTCGACATAGCTCCTACGAGCAGTACTTC. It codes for CASCPGGTIRHSSYEQYF.

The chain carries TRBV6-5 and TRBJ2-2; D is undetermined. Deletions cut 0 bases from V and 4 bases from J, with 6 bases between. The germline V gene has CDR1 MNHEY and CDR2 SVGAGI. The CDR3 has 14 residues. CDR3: CASSYSSVTGELFF. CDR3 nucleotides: TGTGCCAGCAGTTACTCGAGTGTCACCGGGGAGCTGTTTTTT.

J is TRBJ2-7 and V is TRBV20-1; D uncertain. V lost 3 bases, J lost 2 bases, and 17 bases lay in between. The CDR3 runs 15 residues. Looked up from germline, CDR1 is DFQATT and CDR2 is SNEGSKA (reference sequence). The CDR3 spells CSASLRALTPYEQYF. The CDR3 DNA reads TGCAGTGCTAGTCTCCGGGCCCTAACCCCCTACGAGCAGTACTTC.

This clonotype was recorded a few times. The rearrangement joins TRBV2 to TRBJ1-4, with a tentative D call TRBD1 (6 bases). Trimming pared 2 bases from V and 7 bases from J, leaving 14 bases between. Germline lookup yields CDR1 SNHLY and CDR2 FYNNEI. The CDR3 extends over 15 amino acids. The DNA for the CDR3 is TGTGCCAGCAGTGAATTGGGGGGCAGAAGTGAAAAACTGTTTTTT. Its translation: CASSELGGRSEKLFF.

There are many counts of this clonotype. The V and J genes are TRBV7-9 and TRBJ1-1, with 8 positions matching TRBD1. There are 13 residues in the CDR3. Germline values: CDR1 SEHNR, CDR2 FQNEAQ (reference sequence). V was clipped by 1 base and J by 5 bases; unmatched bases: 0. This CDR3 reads CASSLDRGTEAFF. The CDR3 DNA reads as TGTGCCAGCAGCTTAGACAGGGGGACTGAAGCTTTCTTT.

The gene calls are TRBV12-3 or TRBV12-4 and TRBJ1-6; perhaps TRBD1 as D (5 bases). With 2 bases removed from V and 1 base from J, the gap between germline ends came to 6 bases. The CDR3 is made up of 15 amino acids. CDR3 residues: CASSLSGSYNSPLHF. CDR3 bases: TGTGCCAGCAGTTTATCAGGGTCCTATAATTCACCCCTCCACTTT.

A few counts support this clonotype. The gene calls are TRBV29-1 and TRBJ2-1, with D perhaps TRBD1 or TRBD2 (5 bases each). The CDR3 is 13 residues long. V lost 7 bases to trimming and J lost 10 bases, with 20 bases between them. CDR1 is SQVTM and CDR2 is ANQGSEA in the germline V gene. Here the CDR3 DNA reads TGCAGCGCCTCTGGGGGTCACTCCGTAGAGCAGTTCTTC. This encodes CSASGGHSVEQFF.

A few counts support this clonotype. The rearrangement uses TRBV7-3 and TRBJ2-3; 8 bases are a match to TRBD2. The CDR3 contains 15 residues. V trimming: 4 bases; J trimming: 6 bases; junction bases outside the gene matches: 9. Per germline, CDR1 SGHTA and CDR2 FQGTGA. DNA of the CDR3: TGTGCCAGCAGCTCAACTAGCGGATCGGCGGATACGCAGTATTTT. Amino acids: CASSSTSGSADTQYF.

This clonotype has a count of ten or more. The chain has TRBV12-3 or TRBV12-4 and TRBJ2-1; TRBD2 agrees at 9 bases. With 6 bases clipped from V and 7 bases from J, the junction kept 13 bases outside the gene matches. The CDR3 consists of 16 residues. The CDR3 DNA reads TGTGCCAGCAGCTCTGGGGGCGGGAGGGTGAGGAATGAGCAGTTCTTC. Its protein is CASSSGGGRVRNEQFF.

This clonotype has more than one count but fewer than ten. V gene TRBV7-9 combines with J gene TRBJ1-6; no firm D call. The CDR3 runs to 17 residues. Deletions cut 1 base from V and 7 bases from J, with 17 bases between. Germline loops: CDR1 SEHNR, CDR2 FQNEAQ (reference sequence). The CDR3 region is CASSLGQPKHRNSPLHF. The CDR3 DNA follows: TGTGCCAGCAGCTTAGGCCAACCTAAGCATAGGAATTCACCCCTCCACTTT. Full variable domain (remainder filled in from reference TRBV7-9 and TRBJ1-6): DTGVSQNPRHKITKRGQNVTFRCDPISEHNRLYWYRQTLGQGPEFLTYFQNEAQLEKSRLLSDRFSAERPKGSFSTLEIQRTEQGDSAMYLCASSLGQPKHRNSPLHFGNGTRLTVT.

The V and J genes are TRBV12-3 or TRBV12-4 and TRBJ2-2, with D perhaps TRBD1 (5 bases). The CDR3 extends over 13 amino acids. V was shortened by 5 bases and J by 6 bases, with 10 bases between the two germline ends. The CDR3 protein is CASSPRAAGELFF. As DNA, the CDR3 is TGTGCCAGCAGTCCCAGGGCGGCCGGGGAGCTGTTTTTT.